The rows below give T cell receptor beta chains drawn from one sample of a study of cytomegalovirus exposure and HLA in healthy donors. The data were produced by immunoSEQ multiplex PCR, yet TCRdb's version contains in-frame clones alone and is incomplete. Its listing shows 38,000 or so clones. The sample consisted of PBMCs. Receptor source: a man in his forties or fifties in good health and CMV-seropositive. Each CDR3 is given with its conserved first and last residue. The D gene is left open where the match is weak.

V gene: TRBV7-9; D gene: TRBD2; J gene: TRBJ2-3; CDR3 protein: CASSEGTSGTDTQYF; CDR3 DNA: TGTGCCAGCAGCGAAGGGACTAGCGGAACAGATACGCAGTATTTT
V gene: TRBV7-9; D gene: .; J gene: TRBJ1-1; CDR3 protein: CASSPVVGGNTEAFF; CDR3 DNA: TGTGCCAGCAGCCCGGTGGTGGGGGGGAACACTGAAGCTTTCTTT
V gene: TRBV5-1; D gene: TRBD2; J gene: TRBJ2-5; CDR3 protein: CATAPSGTTQETQYF; CDR3 DNA: TGCGCCACCGCTCCTAGCGGAACGACTCAAGAGACCCAGTACTTC
V gene: TRBV18; D gene: .; J gene: TRBJ2-5; CDR3 protein: CASSPLAGAEKTQYF; CDR3 DNA: TGTGCCAGCTCACCACTCGCAGGGGCCGAAAAGACCCAGTACTTC
V gene: TRBV30; D gene: .; J gene: TRBJ1-1; CDR3 protein: CAWSGDMNTEAFF; CDR3 DNA: TGTGCCTGGAGTGGGGACATGAACACTGAAGCTTTCTTT
V gene: TRBV29-1; D gene: TRBD1; J gene: TRBJ1-1; CDR3 protein: CSVAGGLRTGSEAFF; CDR3 DNA: TGCAGCGTTGCCGGGGGGTTGAGGACAGGGTCTGAAGCTTTCTTT
V gene: TRBV11-3; D gene: .; J gene: TRBJ2-3; CDR3 protein: CASSPGPREADDTQYF; CDR3 DNA: TGTGCCAGCAGCCCAGGACCCAGGGAGGCAGATGATACGCAGTATTTT
V gene: TRBV7-7; D gene: .; J gene: TRBJ2-7; CDR3 protein: CASSLGRSYEQYF; CDR3 DNA: TGTGCTAGCAGCTTGGGCAGGTCCTACGAGCAGTACTTC
V gene: TRBV10-1; D gene: .; J gene: TRBJ2-2; CDR3 protein: CASSDARDTGELFF; CDR3 DNA: TGCGCCAGCAGTGACGCCAGGGACACCGGGGAGCTGTTTTTT
V gene: TRBV5-4; D gene: TRBD2; J gene: TRBJ2-7; CDR3 protein: CASSNVPGTSVPTAYEQYF; CDR3 DNA: TGTGCCAGCAGTAACGTCCCCGGGACTAGCGTACCGACAGCCTACGAGCAGTACTTC
V gene: TRBV25-1; D gene: TRBD1; J gene: TRBJ1-2; CDR3 protein: CASTPGQGALRGGYTF; CDR3 DNA: TGTGCCAGCACCCCGGGACAGGGGGCTTTAAGGGGTGGCTACACCTTC
V gene: TRBV7-2; D gene: TRBD2; J gene: TRBJ2-7; CDR3 protein: CASSLTSLTSGNYEQYF; CDR3 DNA: TGTGCCAGCAGCCTAACCTCCCTGACTAGCGGGAACTACGAGCAGTACTTC
V gene: TRBV4-3; D gene: .; J gene: TRBJ2-2; CDR3 protein: CASSQAVATGELFF; CDR3 DNA: TGCGCCAGCAGCCAAGCGGTCGCTACCGGGGAGCTGTTTTTT
V gene: TRBV27; D gene: .; J gene: TRBJ2-7; CDR3 protein: CASSPWRVGPEKSYEQYF; CDR3 DNA: TGTGCCAGCAGCCCTTGGAGGGTCGGTCCGGAAAAATCATACGAGCAGTACTTC
V gene: TRBV11-1; D gene: .; J gene: TRBJ2-7; CDR3 protein: CASSLAGYEQYF; CDR3 DNA: TGTGCCAGCAGCTTAGCCGGGTACGAGCAGTACTTC
V gene: TRBV18; D gene: TRBD2; J gene: TRBJ2-5; CDR3 protein: CASSPGLAGGPGETQYF; CDR3 DNA: TGTGCCAGCTCACCGGGACTAGCGGGAGGGCCTGGTGAGACCCAGTACTTC
V gene: TRBV2; D gene: TRBD1; J gene: TRBJ1-2; CDR3 protein: CASRSGTGDGYTF; CDR3 DNA: TGTGCCAGCAGATCCGGGACAGGGGATGGCTACACCTTC
V gene: TRBV2; D gene: TRBD1; J gene: TRBJ2-2; CDR3 protein: CASGWTGASTGELFF; CDR3 DNA: TGTGCCAGCGGCTGGACAGGGGCTAGCACCGGGGAGCTGTTTTTT
V gene: TRBV5-1; D gene: TRBD2; J gene: TRBJ2-1; CDR3 protein: CASSPGAGGSYNEQFF; CDR3 DNA: TGCGCCAGCAGCCCGGGAGCGGGGGGATCCTACAATGAGCAGTTCTTC
V gene: TRBV30; D gene: TRBD2; J gene: TRBJ2-1; CDR3 protein: CAWSGTSGKRDEQFF; CDR3 DNA: TGTGCCTGGAGTGGGACTAGCGGGAAAAGGGATGAGCAGTTCTTC
V gene: TRBV6-5; D gene: TRBD1; J gene: TRBJ2-7; CDR3 protein: CASSSLPGQATYEQYF; CDR3 DNA: TGTGCCAGCAGTTCCCTTCCGGGACAGGCCACCTACGAGCAGTACTTC
V gene: TRBV7-2; D gene: .; J gene: TRBJ1-5; CDR3 protein: CASSFFGYGVEPQHF; CDR3 DNA: TGTGCCAGCAGCTTTTTCGGGTACGGGGTGGAGCCCCAGCATTTT